This T cell receptor (beta chain) was found in a study of T cell repertoires in cytomegalovirus infection. Study at large: A matching HLA type, together with CMV infection, was signaled by public TCR beta signatures.

Broader study findings: Pooled public TCR beta family frequency picked out CMV carriers with the relevant HLA. Dominating the ex vivo response were HLA-C-restricted CMV-specific TCR beta clonotypes.

TCRdb independently ran MiXCR on the reads; one entry per CDR3 protein. This sample has roughly 320,000 distinct CDR3 sequences; about 9.2% occur once, and the top ten carry around 2.6%. V lost 7 bases and J lost 6, with 10 bases in between. Germline-derived CDR1 and CDR2 are SNHLY and FYNNEI. The CDR3 consists of 12 residues. This clonotype was recorded at least ten times. No antigen is known for it. Sequences were obtained from PBMCs. The clonotype comes from a human donor in good health (CMV status not recorded). Some clones in this sample may be carry-over from other donors' samples. The chain recombines TRBV2 with TRBJ2-1, with no clear D. CDR3 protein: CASNPGLNEQFF. The CDR3 nucleotides read TGTGCCAGCAATCCCGGGCTCAATGAGCAGTTCTTC.